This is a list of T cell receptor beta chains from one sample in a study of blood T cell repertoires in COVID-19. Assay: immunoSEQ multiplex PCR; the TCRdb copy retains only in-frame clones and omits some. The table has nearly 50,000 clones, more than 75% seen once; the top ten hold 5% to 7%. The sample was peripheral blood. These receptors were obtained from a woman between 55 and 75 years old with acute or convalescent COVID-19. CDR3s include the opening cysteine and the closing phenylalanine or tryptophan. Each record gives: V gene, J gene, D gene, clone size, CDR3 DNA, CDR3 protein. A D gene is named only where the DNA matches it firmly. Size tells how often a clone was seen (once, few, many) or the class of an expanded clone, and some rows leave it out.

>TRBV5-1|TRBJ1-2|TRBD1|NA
TGCGCCAGCAGCTTATCCGGGACAGGGAGGGACTATGGCTACACCTTC
CASSLSGTGRDYGYTF
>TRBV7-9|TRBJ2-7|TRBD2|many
TGTGCCAGCACCCCGGGGGGTCCCGAGCAGTACTTC
CASTPGGPEQYF
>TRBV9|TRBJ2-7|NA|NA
TGTGCCAGCAGCGGTACAGAGAGCTCCTACGAGCAGTACTTC
CASSGTESSYEQYF
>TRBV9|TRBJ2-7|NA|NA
TGTGCCAGCAGCGAAGGCCCCTCCCCAGGGGCACACGAGCAGTACTTC
CASSEGPSPGAHEQYF
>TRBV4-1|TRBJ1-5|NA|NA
TGCGCCAGCAGCCAAGCCTCAGGGAGCAATCAGCCCCAGCATTTT
CASSQASGSNQPQHF
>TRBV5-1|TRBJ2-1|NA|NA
TGCGCCAGCAGCTTTTCGGGCAATGAGCAGTTCTTC
CASSFSGNEQFF
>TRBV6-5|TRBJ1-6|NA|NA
TGTGCCAGCAGTTCCCGCACAGGACCCAATTCACCCCTCCACTTT
CASSSRTGPNSPLHF
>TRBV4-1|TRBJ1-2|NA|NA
TGCGCCAGCAGCCAACTAGGACGGGAAAACTATGGCTACACCTTC
CASSQLGRENYGYTF
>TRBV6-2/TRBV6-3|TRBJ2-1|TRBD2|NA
TGTGCCAGCAGTTACTCGATAGGGAGCGGGGGGGCGGATGAGCAGTTCTTC
CASSYSIGSGGADEQFF
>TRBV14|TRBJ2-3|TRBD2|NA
TGTGCCAGCAGCCCCCGACTAGCGGGAGCGACAGATACGCAGTATTTT
CASSPRLAGATDTQYF
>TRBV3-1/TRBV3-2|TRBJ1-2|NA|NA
TGTGCCAGCAGCCAAGATCCTGTCACTTATGGCTACACCTTC
CASSQDPVTYGYTF
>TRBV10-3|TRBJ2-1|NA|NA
TGTGCCATCGGGATGAACAGGGAGCCGCCTTACAATGAGCAGTTCTTC
CAIGMNREPPYNEQFF
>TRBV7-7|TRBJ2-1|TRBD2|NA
TGTGCTAGCAGCCAGAGACTAGCGGACGCCTACAATGAGCAGTTCTTC
CASSQRLADAYNEQFF
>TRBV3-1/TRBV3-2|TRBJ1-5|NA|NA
TGTGCCAGCAGTCCCGAAGGGGTCGGTCAGCCCCAGCATTTT
CASSPEGVGQPQHF
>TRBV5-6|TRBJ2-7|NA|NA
TGTGCCAGCAGCTTAGACCCCTCGGGCGAGCAGTACTTC
CASSLDPSGEQYF
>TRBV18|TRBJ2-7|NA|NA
TGTGCCAGCTCACCACAACCGGGACACCGCTACGAGCAGTACTTC
CASSPQPGHRYEQYF
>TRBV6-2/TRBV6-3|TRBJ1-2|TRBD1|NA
TGTGCCAGCAGTTTACGGGCGACAGGGAGCTATGGCTACACCTTC
CASSLRATGSYGYTF
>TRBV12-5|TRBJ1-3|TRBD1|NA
TGTGCTAGCGGACAGGGGGTCAACACCATATATTTT
CASGQGVNTIYF
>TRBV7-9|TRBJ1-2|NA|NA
TGTGCCAGCAGCTTGACCGACAGGTTCCTCTATGGCTACACCTTC
CASSLTDRFLYGYTF
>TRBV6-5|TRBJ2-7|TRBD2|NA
TGTGCCAGCAGTTACTCGGGAGCGGGGGGGCTCTACGAGCAGTACTTC
CASSYSGAGGLYEQYF
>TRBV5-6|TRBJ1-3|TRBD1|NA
TGTGCCAGCAGCCTCCAGGGGGAGGCTGGAAACACCATATATTTT
CASSLQGEAGNTIYF
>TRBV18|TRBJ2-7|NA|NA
TGTGCCAGCTCACCACCGGGTGGAGGGTCCTACGAGCAGTACTTC
CASSPPGGGSYEQYF
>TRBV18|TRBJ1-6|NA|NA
TGTGCCAGCTCACTACGACGGAGCTCCTATAATTCACCCCTCCACTTT
CASSLRRSSYNSPLHF
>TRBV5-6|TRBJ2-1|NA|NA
TGTGCCAGCAGCTTGCTCCACAGGAATGAGCAGTTCTTC
CASSLLHRNEQFF
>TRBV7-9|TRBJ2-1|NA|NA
TGTGCCAGCAGCGGACGACGGGGAAGCTCCTACAATGAGCAGTTCTTC
CASSGRRGSSYNEQFF
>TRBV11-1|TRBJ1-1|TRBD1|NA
TGTGCCAGCAGTCATACTTACACAGGGGGGCGCACTGAAGCTTTCTTT
CASSHTYTGGRTEAFF
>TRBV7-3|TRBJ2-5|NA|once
TGTGCCAGCGCCTATGAGGGAGGACGAACCCAGTACTTC
CASAYEGGRTQYF
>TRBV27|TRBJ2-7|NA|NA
TGTGCCAGCAGTTTACGGACCTCAGGGATCACCTACGAGCAGTACTTC
CASSLRTSGITYEQYF